Listed below are T cell receptor beta chains from one sample, sequenced in a study of T cells in Graves' hyperthyroidism and ophthalmopathy. TCRdb fed the multiplex PCR reads into MiXCR, producing one record per CDR3 protein. There are around 620,000 distinct CDR3 sequences in the sample; roughly 50% occur only once, and 19% lies in the top ten. Source material: peripheral blood or thyroid tissue (not recorded which). The receptors originated from an adult woman with Graves' disease, either hyperthyroidism or ophthalmopathy (not recorded which). The CDR3 runs from the conserved cysteine through the conserved F or W.

v_gene: TRBV9; j_gene: TRBJ1-2; CDR3aa: CASSPEQGIYGYTF
v_gene: TRBV7-2; j_gene: TRBJ1-6; CDR3aa: CAGSPEQFSPLHF
v_gene: TRBV20-1; j_gene: TRBJ1-2; CDR3aa: CSAREDGSTF
v_gene: TRBV7-6; j_gene: TRBJ2-7; CDR3aa: CASSLGRREGYEQYF
v_gene: TRBV7-9; j_gene: TRBJ2-3; CDR3aa: CASRSEGRPTSTDTQYF
v_gene: TRBV7-9; j_gene: TRBJ2-5; CDR3aa: CASSIVDSQETQYF
v_gene: TRBV29-1; j_gene: TRBJ1-2; CDR3aa: CSVVDTNYGYTF
v_gene: TRBV10-2; j_gene: TRBJ1-6; CDR3aa: CASAVRINSPLHF
v_gene: TRBV5-1; j_gene: TRBJ2-7; CDR3aa: CASSTAGTYEQYF
v_gene: TRBV2; j_gene: TRBJ2-7; CDR3aa: CASSGIGYEQYF
v_gene: TRBV7-9; j_gene: TRBJ1-3; CDR3aa: CASGRPGNTIYF
v_gene: TRBV2; j_gene: TRBJ2-7; CDR3aa: CASRDRARESYEQYF
v_gene: TRBV15; j_gene: TRBJ2-7; CDR3aa: CATSSDSKQYF
v_gene: TRBV5-1; j_gene: TRBJ1-5; CDR3aa: CASSYRPGTSGQPQHF
v_gene: TRBV2; j_gene: TRBJ2-7; CDR3aa: CASSDAPTAEQYF
v_gene: TRBV6-6; j_gene: TRBJ2-7; CDR3aa: CASSYEDRGYEQYF
v_gene: TRBV12-3/TRBV12-4; j_gene: TRBJ1-3; CDR3aa: CASSWPGQGNTIYF
v_gene: TRBV12-3/TRBV12-4; j_gene: TRBJ2-2; CDR3aa: CASSPSRRATGELFF
v_gene: TRBV10-2; j_gene: TRBJ2-7; CDR3aa: CASSEPYRHEQYF
v_gene: TRBV20-1; j_gene: TRBJ2-2; CDR3aa: CSATGLAGGPNTGELFF
v_gene: TRBV15; j_gene: TRBJ2-1; CDR3aa: CATSRDIDEREAGEQFF
v_gene: TRBV7-8; j_gene: TRBJ2-7; CDR3aa: CASSAVATYEQYF
v_gene: TRBV6-1; j_gene: TRBJ2-3; CDR3aa: CASTDIGGAADTQYF